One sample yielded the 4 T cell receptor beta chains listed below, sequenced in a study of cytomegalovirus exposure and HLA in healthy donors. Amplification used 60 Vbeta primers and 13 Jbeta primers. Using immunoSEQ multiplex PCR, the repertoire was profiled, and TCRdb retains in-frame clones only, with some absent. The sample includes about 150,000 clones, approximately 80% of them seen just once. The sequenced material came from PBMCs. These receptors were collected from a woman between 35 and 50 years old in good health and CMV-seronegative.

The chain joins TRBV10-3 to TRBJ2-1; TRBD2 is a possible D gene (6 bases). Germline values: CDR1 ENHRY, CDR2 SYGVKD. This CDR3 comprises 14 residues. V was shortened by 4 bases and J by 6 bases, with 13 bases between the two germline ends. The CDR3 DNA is TGTGCCATCAGTGTCGAGCGGGCCGTCAATGAGCAGTTCTTC. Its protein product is CAISVERAVNEQFF.

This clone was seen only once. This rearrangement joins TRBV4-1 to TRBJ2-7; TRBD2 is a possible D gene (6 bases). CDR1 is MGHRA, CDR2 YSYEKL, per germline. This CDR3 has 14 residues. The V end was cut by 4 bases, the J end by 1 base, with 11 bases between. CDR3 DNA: TGCGCCAGCAGCCTTCTAGCGAATTCCTACGAGCAGTACTTC. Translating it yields CASSLLANSYEQYF.

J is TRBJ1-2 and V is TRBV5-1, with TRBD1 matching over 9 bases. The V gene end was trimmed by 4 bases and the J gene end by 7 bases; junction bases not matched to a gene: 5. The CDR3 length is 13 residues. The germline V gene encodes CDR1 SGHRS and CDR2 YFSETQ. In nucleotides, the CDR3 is TGCGCCAGCAGCCCGGAGACAGGGGGTGGCTACACCTTC. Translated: CASSPETGGGYTF.

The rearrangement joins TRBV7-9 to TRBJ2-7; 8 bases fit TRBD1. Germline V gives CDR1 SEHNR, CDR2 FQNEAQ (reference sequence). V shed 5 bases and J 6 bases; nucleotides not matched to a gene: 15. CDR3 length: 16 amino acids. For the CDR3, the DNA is TGTGCCAGCAGCGGAACCCAGGGACAGGTGCTTACCGAGCAGTACTTC. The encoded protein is CASSGTQGQVLTEQYF.